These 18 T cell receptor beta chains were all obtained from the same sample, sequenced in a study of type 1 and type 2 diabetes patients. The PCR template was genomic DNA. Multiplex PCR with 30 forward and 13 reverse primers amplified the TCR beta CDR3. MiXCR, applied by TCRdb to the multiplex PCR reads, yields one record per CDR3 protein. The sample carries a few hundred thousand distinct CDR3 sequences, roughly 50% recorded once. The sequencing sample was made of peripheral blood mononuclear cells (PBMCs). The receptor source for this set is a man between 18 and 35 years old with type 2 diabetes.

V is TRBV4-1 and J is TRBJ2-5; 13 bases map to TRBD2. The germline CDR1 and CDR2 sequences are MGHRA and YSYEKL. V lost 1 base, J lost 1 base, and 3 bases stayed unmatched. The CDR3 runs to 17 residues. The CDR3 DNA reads TGCGCCAGCAGCCAAGGAGGGACTAGCGGGATCCAAGAGACCCAGTACTTC. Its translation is CASSQGGTSGIQETQYF.

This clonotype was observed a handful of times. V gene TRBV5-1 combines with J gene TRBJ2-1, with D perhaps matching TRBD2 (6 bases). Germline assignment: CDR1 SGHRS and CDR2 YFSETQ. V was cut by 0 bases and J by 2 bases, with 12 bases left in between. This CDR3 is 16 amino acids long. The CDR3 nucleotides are TGCGCCAGCAGCTTGGCTTCCGGACTACCCTACAATGAGCAGTTCTTC. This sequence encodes CASSLASGLPYNEQFF.

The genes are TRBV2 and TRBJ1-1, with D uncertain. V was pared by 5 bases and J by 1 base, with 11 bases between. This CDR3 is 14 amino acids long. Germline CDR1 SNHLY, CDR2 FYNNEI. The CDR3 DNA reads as TGTGCCAGCAGTTTACGCGGGCAGAACACTGAAGCTTTCTTT. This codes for CASSLRGQNTEAFF. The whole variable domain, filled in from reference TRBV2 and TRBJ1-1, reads EPEVTQTPSHQVTQMGQEVILRCVPISNHLYFYWYRQILGQKVEFLVSFYNNEISEKSEIFDDQFSVERPDGSNFTLKIRSTKLEDSAMYFCASSLRGQNTEAFFGQGTRLTVV.

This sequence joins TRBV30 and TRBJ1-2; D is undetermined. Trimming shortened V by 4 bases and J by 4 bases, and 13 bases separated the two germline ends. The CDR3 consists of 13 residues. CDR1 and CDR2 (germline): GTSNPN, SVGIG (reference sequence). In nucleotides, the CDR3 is TGTGCCTGGACAAGTGGCCAGACCTATGGCTACACCTTC. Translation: CAWTSGQTYGYTF.

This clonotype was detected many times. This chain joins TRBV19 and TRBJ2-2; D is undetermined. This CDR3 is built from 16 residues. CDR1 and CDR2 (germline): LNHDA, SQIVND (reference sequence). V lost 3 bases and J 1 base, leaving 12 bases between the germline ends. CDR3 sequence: CASSIRAGRNTGELFF. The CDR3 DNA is TGTGCCAGTAGTATTCGGGCAGGAAGGAACACCGGGGAGCTGTTTTTT.

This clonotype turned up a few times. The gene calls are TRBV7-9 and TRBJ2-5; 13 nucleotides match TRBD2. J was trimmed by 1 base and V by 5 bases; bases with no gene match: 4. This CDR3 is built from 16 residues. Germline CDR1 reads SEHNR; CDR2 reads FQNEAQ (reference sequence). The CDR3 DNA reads TGTGCCAGCAGCCCCAGGACTAGCGGGGGCCAAGAGACCCAGTACTTC. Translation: CASSPRTSGGQETQYF.

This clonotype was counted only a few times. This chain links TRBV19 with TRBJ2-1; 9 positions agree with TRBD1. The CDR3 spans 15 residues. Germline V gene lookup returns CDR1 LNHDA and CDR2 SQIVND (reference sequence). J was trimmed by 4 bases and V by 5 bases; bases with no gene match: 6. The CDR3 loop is CASSGPGQGYNEQFF. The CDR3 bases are TGTGCCAGTAGTGGGCCGGGACAGGGTTACAATGAGCAGTTCTTC.

CDR3 nucleotides: TGTGCTTCAGGACAGGCGAGGAATGGCTACACCTTC. Amino acid sequence: CASGQARNGYTF. V usage is TRBV11-2 and J usage is TRBJ1-2; 7 positions match TRBD1. The CDR3 contains 12 residues. Germline V gives CDR1 SGHAT, CDR2 FQNNGV.

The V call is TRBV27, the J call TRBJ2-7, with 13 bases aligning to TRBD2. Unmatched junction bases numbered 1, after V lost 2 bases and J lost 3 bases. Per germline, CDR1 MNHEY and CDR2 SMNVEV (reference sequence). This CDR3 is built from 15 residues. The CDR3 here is CASSLGTSGVYEQYF. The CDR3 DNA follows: TGTGCCAGCAGTTTAGGGACTAGCGGGGTCTACGAGCAGTACTTC.

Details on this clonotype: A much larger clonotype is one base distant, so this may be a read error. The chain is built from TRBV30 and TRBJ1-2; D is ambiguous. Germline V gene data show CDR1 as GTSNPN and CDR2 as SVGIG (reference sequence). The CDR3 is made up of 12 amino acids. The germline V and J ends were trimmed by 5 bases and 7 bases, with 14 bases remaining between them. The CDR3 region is CAWDLGIGGYTF. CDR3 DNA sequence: TGTGCCTGGGATCTCGGCATAGGTGGCTACACCTTC.

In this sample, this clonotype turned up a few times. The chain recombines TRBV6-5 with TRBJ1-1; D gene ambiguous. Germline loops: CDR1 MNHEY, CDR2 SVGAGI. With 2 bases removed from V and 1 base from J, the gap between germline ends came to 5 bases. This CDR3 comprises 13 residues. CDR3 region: CASSYLENTEAFF. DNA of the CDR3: TGTGCCAGCAGTTACCTAGAGAACACTGAAGCTTTCTTT.

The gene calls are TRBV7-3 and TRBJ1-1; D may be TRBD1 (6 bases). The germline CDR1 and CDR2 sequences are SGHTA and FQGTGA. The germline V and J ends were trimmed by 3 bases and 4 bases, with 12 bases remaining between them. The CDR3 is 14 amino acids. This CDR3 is CASSFGQSVTEAFF. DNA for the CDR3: TGTGCCAGCAGCTTCGGACAGTCGGTCACTGAAGCTTTCTTT.

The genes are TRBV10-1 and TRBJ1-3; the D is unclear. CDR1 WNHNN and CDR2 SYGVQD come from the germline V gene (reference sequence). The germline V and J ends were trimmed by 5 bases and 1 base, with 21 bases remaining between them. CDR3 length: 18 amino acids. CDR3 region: CASSNRSVGPDSGNTIYF. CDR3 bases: TGCGCCAGCAGTAACCGGAGTGTAGGGCCTGATTCTGGAAACACCATATATTTT.

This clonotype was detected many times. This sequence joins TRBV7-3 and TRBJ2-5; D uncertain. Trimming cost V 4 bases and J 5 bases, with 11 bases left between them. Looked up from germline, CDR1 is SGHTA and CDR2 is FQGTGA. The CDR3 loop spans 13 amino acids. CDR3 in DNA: TGTGCCAGCAGCTACGAGAAAGTGGAGACCCAGTACTTC. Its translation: CASSYEKVETQYF.

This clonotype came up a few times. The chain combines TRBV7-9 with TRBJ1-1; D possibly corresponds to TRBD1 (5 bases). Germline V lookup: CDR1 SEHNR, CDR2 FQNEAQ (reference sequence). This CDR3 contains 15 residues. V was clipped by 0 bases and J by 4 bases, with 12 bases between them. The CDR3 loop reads CASSLAPAGSTEAFF. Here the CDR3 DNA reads TGTGCCAGCAGCTTAGCGCCGGCAGGGAGCACTGAAGCTTTCTTT.

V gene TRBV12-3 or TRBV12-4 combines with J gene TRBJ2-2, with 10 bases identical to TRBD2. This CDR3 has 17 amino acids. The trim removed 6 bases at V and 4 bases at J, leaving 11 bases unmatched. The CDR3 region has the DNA TGTGCCAGCAGCTCTCACTTACTAGCGGGGCGCACCGGGGAGCTGTTTTTT. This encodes CASSSHLLAGRTGELFF.

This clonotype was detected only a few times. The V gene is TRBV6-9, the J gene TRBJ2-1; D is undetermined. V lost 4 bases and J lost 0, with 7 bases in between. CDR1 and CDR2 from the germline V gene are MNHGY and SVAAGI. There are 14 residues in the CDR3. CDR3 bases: TGTGCCAGCAGTTTTCTCGGCTCCTACAATGAGCAGTTCTTC. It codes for CASSFLGSYNEQFF.

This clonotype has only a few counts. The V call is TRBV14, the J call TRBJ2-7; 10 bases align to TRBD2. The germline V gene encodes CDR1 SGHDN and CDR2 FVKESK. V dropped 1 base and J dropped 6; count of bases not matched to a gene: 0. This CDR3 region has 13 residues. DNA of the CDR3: TGTGCCAGCAGCCAAGTAGCGGGAGGCGAGCAGTACTTC. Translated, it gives CASSQVAGGEQYF.